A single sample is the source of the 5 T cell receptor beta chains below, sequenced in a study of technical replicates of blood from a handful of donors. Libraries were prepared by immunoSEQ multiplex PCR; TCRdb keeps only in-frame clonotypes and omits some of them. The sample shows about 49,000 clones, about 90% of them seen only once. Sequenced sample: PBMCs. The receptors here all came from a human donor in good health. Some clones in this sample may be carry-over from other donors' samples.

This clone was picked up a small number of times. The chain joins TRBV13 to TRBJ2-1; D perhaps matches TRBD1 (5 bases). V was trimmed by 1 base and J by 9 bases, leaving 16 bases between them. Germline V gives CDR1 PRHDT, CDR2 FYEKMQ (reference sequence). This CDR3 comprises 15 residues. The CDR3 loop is CASSLEGQGDGEQFF. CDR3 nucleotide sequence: TGTGCCAGCAGCTTAGAGGGCCAGGGTGACGGTGAGCAGTTCTTC.

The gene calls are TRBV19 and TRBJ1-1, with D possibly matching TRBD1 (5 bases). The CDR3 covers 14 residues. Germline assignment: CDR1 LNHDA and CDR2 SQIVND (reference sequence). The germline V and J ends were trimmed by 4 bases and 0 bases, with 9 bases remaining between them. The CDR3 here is CASSREGLNTEAFF. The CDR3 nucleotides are TGTGCCAGTAGTAGGGAGGGGTTGAACACTGAAGCTTTCTTT.

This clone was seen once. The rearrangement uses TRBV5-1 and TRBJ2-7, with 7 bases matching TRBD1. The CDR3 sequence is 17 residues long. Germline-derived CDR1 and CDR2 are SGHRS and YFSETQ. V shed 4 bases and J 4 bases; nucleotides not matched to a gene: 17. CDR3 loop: CASSDRDSRLGGYEQYF. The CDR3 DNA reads TGCGCCAGCAGCGACCGGGACAGTCGACTCGGCGGTTACGAGCAGTACTTC.

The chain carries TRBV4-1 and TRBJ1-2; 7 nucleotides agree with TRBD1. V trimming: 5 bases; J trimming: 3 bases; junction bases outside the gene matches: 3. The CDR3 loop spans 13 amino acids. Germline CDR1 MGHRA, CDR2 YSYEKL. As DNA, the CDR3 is TGCGCCAGCAGCTATGACAGGGACTATGGCTACACCTTC. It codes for CASSYDRDYGYTF.

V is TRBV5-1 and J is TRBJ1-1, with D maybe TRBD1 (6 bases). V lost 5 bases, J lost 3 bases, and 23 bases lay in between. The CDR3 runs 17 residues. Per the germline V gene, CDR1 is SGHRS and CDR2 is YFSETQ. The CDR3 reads CASRPVYRAVKYTEAFF. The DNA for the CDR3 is TGCGCCAGCAGGCCGGTCTACAGGGCTGTAAAGTACACTGAAGCTTTCTTT.